This is a list of T cell receptor beta chains from one sample in a study of blood T cells in healthy people across ages. TCRdb re-called the 5' RACE reads with MiXCR, one entry per CDR3 protein. The table includes roughly 1,000,000 distinct CDR3 sequences, around 27% detected once. These data are also associated with another study on T cells of mothers and their children.

Sequencing input: blood. These TCRs come from a girl aged 2 to 9 in good health. CDR3s include the opening cysteine and the closing phenylalanine or tryptophan. The D gene is left open where the match is weak. Where a row states a size, it is once, few, many or the class of an expanded clone; other rows omit it.

V gene	clone size	D gene	J gene	CDR3 DNA	CDR3 protein
TRBV12-3/TRBV12-4	few	NA	TRBJ2-1	TGTGCCAGCAGTTTAGGGGGAGTTAACAACAATGAGCAGTTCTTC	CASSLGGVNNNEQFF
TRBV20-1	NA	TRBD1	TRBJ1-4	TGCAGTGCTAGAGCCCCGGACAGGGCATTCTCGACTAGGGAAAAACTGTTTTTT	CSARAPDRAFSTREKLFF
TRBV2	few	TRBD1	TRBJ2-4	TGTGCCAGCAGCACAGGGGAGAAGGCCAAAAACATTCAGTACTTC	CASSTGEKAKNIQYF
TRBV20-1	few	TRBD1	TRBJ2-1	TGCAGTGCTACGACTTCAGGGGGCTCCTACAATGAGCAGTTCTTC	CSATTSGGSYNEQFF
TRBV28	NA	NA	TRBJ2-7	TGTGCCAGCGGTCCCCATTGGGACGGGACCTACGAGCAGTACTTC	CASGPHWDGTYEQYF
TRBV6-5	few	NA	TRBJ1-3	TGTGCCACAATGGGTAGCTCAAACACCATATATTTT	CATMGSSNTIYF
TRBV29-1	NA	NA	TRBJ1-2	TGCAGCGTTGGGGACGGCAGCGGCGGCTACACCTTC	CSVGDGSGGYTF
TRBV6-6	few	NA	TRBJ2-7	TGTGCCAGCAGTTACCGAGACATCGGGTACTTC	CASSYRDIGYF
TRBV3-1	NA	TRBD1	TRBJ1-2	TGTGCCAGCAGCCGGGAGGGGGCCTATGGCTACACCTTC	CASSREGAYGYTF
TRBV7-6	few	TRBD1	TRBJ2-1	TGTGCCAGCAGCTTTACAGGGGTGGGAAATGAGCAGTTCTTC	CASSFTGVGNEQFF
TRBV4-2	NA	TRBD1	TRBJ1-2	TGTGCCAGCAGCCAAGATGGACAGGGGGCTAACTATGGCTACACCTTC	CASSQDGQGANYGYTF
TRBV2	NA	NA	TRBJ1-4	TGTGCCAGCAGGAATCGATCCACCACTAATGAAAAACTGTTTTTT	CASRNRSTTNEKLFF
TRBV7-2	NA	NA	TRBJ1-2	TGTGCCAGCAGCTTAGCGTCGTCGGGGTTAGGTGGCTACACCTTC	CASSLASSGLGGYTF
TRBV6-6	NA	TRBD1	TRBJ2-3	TGTGCCAGCAGGCGACAGGGCACTAGCACAGATACGCAGTATTTT	CASRRQGTSTDTQYF
TRBV20-1	NA	TRBD1	TRBJ2-1	TGCAGTGCTAGCACAGGGGCCACCTACAATGAGCAGTTCTTC	CSASTGATYNEQFF
TRBV12-3/TRBV12-4	NA	NA	TRBJ2-4	TGTGCCGGCAGTTTAGATCCCGGGGTAGCCAAAAACATTCAGTACTTC	CAGSLDPGVAKNIQYF
TRBV7-2	NA	NA	TRBJ2-7	TGTGCCAGCAGCCAAGGGGTTATGAGGACCTACGAGCAGTACTTC	CASSQGVMRTYEQYF
TRBV7-3	NA	NA	TRBJ1-3	TGTGCCAGCAGCTACCTGCCAGGGGGAAACACCATATATTTT	CASSYLPGGNTIYF
TRBV20-1	NA	NA	TRBJ1-2	TGCAGTGCTAGGGACCGGGACATTGGCCTCTATGGCTACACCTTC	CSARDRDIGLYGYTF
TRBV2	NA	NA	TRBJ1-1	TGTGCCCTCCGCTGGGGTCTTGACACTGAAGCTTTCTTT	CALRWGLDTEAFF
TRBV27	few	NA	TRBJ2-1	TGTGCCAGCAAGGCTAGCGAGGACAATGAGCAGTTCTTC	CASKASEDNEQFF
TRBV3-1	few	NA	TRBJ2-4	TGTGCCAGCAGCCGACCAGGGGTTGAGCGGAACATTCAGTACTTC	CASSRPGVERNIQYF
TRBV29-1	NA	TRBD1	TRBJ1-1	TGCAGCGTCCCACAGGGGTGGGGAACTGAAGCTTTCTTT	CSVPQGWGTEAFF
TRBV20-1	few	NA	TRBJ1-2	TGCAGTGCGATTAGCCAAAGCGGCGCCCGCTACACCTTC	CSAISQSGARYTF
TRBV5-1	NA	TRBD2	TRBJ2-2	TGCGCCAGCAGCTTGGTACTAGCGGGACCCACCGGGGAGCTGTTTTTT	CASSLVLAGPTGELFF
TRBV29-1	NA	TRBD1	TRBJ1-1	TGCAGCGTCGACAGGGAAAAGTACACTGAAGCTTTCTTT	CSVDREKYTEAFF
TRBV12-3/TRBV12-4	few	TRBD2	TRBJ2-7	TGTGCCAGCAGTTTAGGACTAGAGCGGGGGTTCTCCTACGAGCAGTACTTC	CASSLGLERGFSYEQYF
TRBV4-1	many	NA	TRBJ2-7	TGCGCCAGCAGCCTCGAGGGGGGGACGTCCTACGAGCAGTACTTC	CASSLEGGTSYEQYF
TRBV6-5	few	NA	TRBJ2-7	TGTGCCAGCATCTCGGATGGCTACGAGCAGTACTTC	CASISDGYEQYF
TRBV11-2	once	TRBD1	TRBJ1-6	TGTGCCAGCAGCTTCTTCCCCAGACAGGGTAATTCACCCCTCCACTTT	CASSFFPRQGNSPLHF
TRBV7-9	NA	NA	TRBJ2-7	TGTGCCAGCAGCTTAAGTCGGGACGGTCCCTTCTTTTCCGAGCAGTACTTC	CASSLSRDGPFFSEQYF
TRBV4-3	many	NA	TRBJ2-3	TGCGCCAGCAGCCAAGATTTGACAGATACGCAGTATTTT	CASSQDLTDTQYF
TRBV19	NA	NA	TRBJ1-5	TGTGCCAGTAGTATTTTCGGCCAGGGGTCCCTGCCCCAGCATTTT	CASSIFGQGSLPQHF
TRBV14	few	NA	TRBJ1-3	TGTGCCAGCAGCCTCATCATGGGGGGCTCTGGAAACACCATATATTTT	CASSLIMGGSGNTIYF
TRBV29-1	NA	TRBD2	TRBJ2-7	TGCAGCGTGCGGTTGATGGGGTACCCGGGAGGGCAGTACTTC	CSVRLMGYPGGQYF
TRBV2	few	TRBD2	TRBJ2-5	TGTGCCAGCAGAGTAGCGGGATACCAAGAGACCCAGTACTTC	CASRVAGYQETQYF
TRBV5-1	few	NA	TRBJ2-5	TGCGCCAGCAGCTTGGGCGGAGTGGTGGAGACCCAGTACTTC	CASSLGGVVETQYF
TRBV20-1	few	TRBD2	TRBJ2-1	TGCAGTGCTAGAGTAGACGGTAAAACTAGCGGGGGGCCAGGTGAGCAGTTCTTC	CSARVDGKTSGGPGEQFF
TRBV21-1	NA	NA	TRBJ2-3	TGTGCCAGCTATCAACAGAGGCCCTCAGATACGCAGTATTTT	CASYQQRPSDTQYF
TRBV4-2	few	TRBD1	TRBJ2-1	TGTGCCAGCAGCCAAGACGGACCGGGACAGGTGGATGAGCAGTTCTTC	CASSQDGPGQVDEQFF
TRBV29-1	NA	NA	TRBJ1-1	TGCAGCGTTGAATCATGGACCCCCACTGAAGCTTTCTTT	CSVESWTPTEAFF
TRBV10-3	few	NA	TRBJ2-7	TGTGCCAGCGGACAGTTAGAATACGAGCAGTACTTC	CASGQLEYEQYF
TRBV12-3/TRBV12-4	few	TRBD1	TRBJ1-5	TGTGCCAGCAGTTCCGACAGGGGTTTGGGAAATCAGCCCCAGCATTTT	CASSSDRGLGNQPQHF
TRBV6-5	once	TRBD1	TRBJ2-1	TGTGCCAGCAGTTATATATGGGACAGGGGATTCGATGAGCAGTTCTTC	CASSYIWDRGFDEQFF
TRBV6-4	few	NA	TRBJ1-1	TGTGCCAGCAGTGAAACAAGAGAGAACACTGAAGCTTTCTTT	CASSETRENTEAFF
TRBV6-5	few	NA	TRBJ1-4	TGTGCCAGCAGTTACTCCGAGGGGGAGAGCGAAAAACTGTTTTTT	CASSYSEGESEKLFF
TRBV27	few	NA	TRBJ2-7	TGTGCCAGCAGTTTAAGGCGGTACTCCTACGAGCAGTACTTC	CASSLRRYSYEQYF
TRBV20-1	few	NA	TRBJ1-2	TGCAGTGCTAGAGCTAGCCCTCAGGGACCGCGAGCCTATGGCTACACCTTC	CSARASPQGPRAYGYTF
TRBV20-1	NA	TRBD2	TRBJ2-5	TGCAGTGCTAGAGAGGGACTAGCGGGGGGGCCGGGCGAGACCCAGTACTTC	CSAREGLAGGPGETQYF
TRBV29-1	few	TRBD1	TRBJ1-4	TGCAGCGTCTCCGGGACAGTGGATGAAAAACTGTTTTTT	CSVSGTVDEKLFF
TRBV7-2	few	NA	TRBJ1-5	TGTGCCAGCAGTTTCGACCCCGGGAGCAATCAGCCCCAGCATTTT	CASSFDPGSNQPQHF
TRBV7-9	few	NA	TRBJ2-7	TGTGCCAGCACGAACGGGCGGGCAGGGGCCTACGAGCAGTACTTC	CASTNGRAGAYEQYF
TRBV6-5	many	NA	TRBJ1-1	TGTGCCAGCAGTTACACTGGACAGATGAACACTGAAGCTTTCTTT	CASSYTGQMNTEAFF
TRBV28	NA	NA	TRBJ2-1	TGTGCCAGCAGACTTTTTACCCTTAGCGGAACAGAATCTTTTTACTTC	CASRLFTLSGTESFYF
TRBV4-3	NA	NA	TRBJ2-5	TGCGCCAGCAGTCAAGATCTACCGGGGAACCAAGAGACCCAGTACTTC	CASSQDLPGNQETQYF
TRBV7-8	NA	TRBD1	TRBJ2-1	TGTGCCAGCAGACCATCAGGGGGCTGGCAGCAGTTCTTC	CASRPSGGWQQFF
TRBV7-9	few	NA	TRBJ2-7	TGTGCCAGCAGCAATAAGGGACCCCATAACCCCTACGAGCAGTACTTC	CASSNKGPHNPYEQYF
TRBV12-5	few	NA	TRBJ2-3	TGTGCTAGTGGTTTGATTTCGGGGGATACGCAGTATTTT	CASGLISGDTQYF
TRBV3-1	few	NA	TRBJ2-3	TGTGCCAGCAGCCAAGCCCTCTTGGGCGGCCCTCCGTCAGGCACAGATACGCAGTATTTT	CASSQALLGGPPSGTDTQYF